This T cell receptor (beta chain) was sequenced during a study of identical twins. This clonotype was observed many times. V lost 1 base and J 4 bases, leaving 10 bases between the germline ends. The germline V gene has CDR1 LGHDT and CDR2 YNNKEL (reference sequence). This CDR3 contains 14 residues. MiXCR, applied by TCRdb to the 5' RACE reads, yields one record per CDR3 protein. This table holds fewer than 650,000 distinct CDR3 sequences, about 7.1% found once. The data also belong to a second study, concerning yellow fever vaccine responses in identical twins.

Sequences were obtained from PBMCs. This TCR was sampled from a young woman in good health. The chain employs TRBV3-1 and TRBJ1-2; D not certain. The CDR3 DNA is TGTGCCAGCAGCCAAGTCGGTACCCCCTATGGCTACACCTTC. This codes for CASSQVGTPYGYTF. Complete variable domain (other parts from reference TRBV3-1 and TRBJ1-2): DTAVSQTPKYLVTQMGNDKSIKCEQNLGHDTMYWYKQDSKKFLKIMFSYNNKELIINETVPNRFSPKSPDKAHLNLHINSLELGDSAVYFCASSQVGTPYGYTFGSGTRLTVV.